This T cell receptor (beta chain) emerged from a study of shared clonotypes between healthy human individuals. From germline, CDR1 is SGHRS and CDR2 YFSETQ. There are 14 residues in the CDR3. Trimming cost V 2 bases and J 4 bases, with 11 bases left between them. The material for each subset, its genomic DNA, was split evenly across several immunoSEQ plates. Measured with immunoSEQ multiplex PCR; TCRdb has only the in-frame clones, and not every one. This sample has about 1 million clones, with roughly 75% found just once. Many counts were recorded for this clone. Its antigen is undetermined. The study's findings and limits: It was observed that 4% to 6% of naive CD4 clonotypes were shared across four donors. An effect of sequencing depth on clonotype sharing among donors was expected.

Naive CD45RA+ and memory CD45RA-negative subsets were split from CD4+ cells. The source is a man younger than 35 in good health. The rearrangement joins TRBV5-1 to TRBJ2-3; D not resolved. Material: memory CD4+ T cells sorted from blood. Subset: CD45RA-negative fraction. The CDR3 protein is CASSFGPVADTQYF. As DNA, the CDR3 is TGCGCCAGCAGCTTCGGACCTGTCGCAGATACGCAGTATTTT.